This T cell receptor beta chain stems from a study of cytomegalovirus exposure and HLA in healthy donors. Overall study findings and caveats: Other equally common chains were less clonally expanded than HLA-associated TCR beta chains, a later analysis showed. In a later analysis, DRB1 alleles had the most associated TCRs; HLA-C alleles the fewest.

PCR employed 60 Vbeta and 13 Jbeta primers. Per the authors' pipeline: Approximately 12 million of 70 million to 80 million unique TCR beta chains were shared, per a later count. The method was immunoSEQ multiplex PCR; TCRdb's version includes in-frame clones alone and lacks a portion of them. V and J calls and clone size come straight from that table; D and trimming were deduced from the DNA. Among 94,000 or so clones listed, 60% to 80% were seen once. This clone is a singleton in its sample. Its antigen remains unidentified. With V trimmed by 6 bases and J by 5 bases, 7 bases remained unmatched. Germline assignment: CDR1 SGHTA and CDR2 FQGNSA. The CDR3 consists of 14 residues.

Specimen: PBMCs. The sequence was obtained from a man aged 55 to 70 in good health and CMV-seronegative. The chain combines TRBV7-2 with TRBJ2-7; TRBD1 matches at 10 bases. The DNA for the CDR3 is TGTGCCAGCAGGGGCCTGGGACAGGGGCACGAGCAGTACTTC. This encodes CASRGLGQGHEQYF.